This T cell receptor (beta chain) came from a study of T cell repertoires in cytomegalovirus infection. Study-wide background: Peptides in the study included HLA-C-restricted and HLA-B-restricted CMV epitopes. Evidence of both CMV infection and a matching HLA type came from public TCR beta signatures. The study's findings and limits: In two of eight donors, the top clonotype was HLA-C-restricted CMV-specific. The cumulative frequency of public TCR beta families identified carriers of CMV plus the relevant HLA.

V lost 1 base, J lost 0 bases, and 19 bases lay in between. The germline V gene encodes CDR1 LGHNA and CDR2 YSLEER. CDR3 length equals 18 residues. This clonotype has a single count. As yet, its antigen is unknown. TCRdb fed the reads into MiXCR, producing one record per CDR3 protein. The table shows around 360,000 distinct CDR3 sequences, with just under 35% occurring only once. This sample comprised cultured PBMCs, obtained from culture after CMV antigen stimulation. The chain combines TRBV4-3 with TRBJ2-7; D is possibly TRBD2 (5 bases). The sequence derives from a human donor in good health (CMV status not recorded). Some clones in this sample may be carry-over from other donors' samples. The CDR3 spells CASSQARAVRGTSYEQYV. The CDR3 nucleotides are TGCGCCAGCAGCCAAGCCCGAGCGGTTCGCGGAACCTCCTACGAGCAGTACGTC.